Detailed here is one T cell receptor beta chain. Its target is not known. The data derive from a study of post-analysis software for immune sequencing data. TCR beta cDNA libraries included unique molecular identifiers. From the PCR reads, TCRdb called clonotypes with MiXCR, one entry per CDR3 protein. In the table there are 800,000 to 950,000 distinct CDR3 sequences, about 57% of which are singletons. The J segment lost 9 bases and the V segment lost 7 bases, leaving 13 bases of the junction unmatched. The CDR3 has 15 amino acids. From germline, CDR1 is MRHNA and CDR2 SNTAGT. Study-level results: Elevated frequency relative to controls characterized several TRBV segments in patients, TRBV5-6, TRBV5-1 and TRBV20-1 among them.

The source of this sequence is a girl aged 10-17 years with multiple sclerosis. The V gene is TRBV6-4, the J gene TRBJ2-1; 9 bases line up with TRBD1. Sequenced sample: blood. The CDR3 reads CASTGTGGKGGEQFF. The CDR3 region has the DNA TGTGCCAGCACGGGTACAGGGGGCAAAGGGGGTGAGCAGTTCTTC.